What follows describes a single T cell receptor beta chain. The clone's antigen remains unknown. No much larger clonotype is one base removed from it; base qualities were not supplied. The receptor library was made with the immunoSEQ multiplex PCR assay. For the multiplex PCR, a mixture combining 60 forward primers for TCR Vbeta segments and 13 reverse primers for TCR Jbeta segments was used. The CDR3 region of rearranged TCR beta genes was amplified from genomic DNA by a multiplex PCR assay. The Illumina HiSeq System was used to sequence the amplified TCR beta libraries as 87-base-pair reads. From the authors' description of their analysis: A later analysis tallied around 82 million unique TCR beta chains across the roughly 610 repertoires, and roughly 11 million of those chains were shared by two or more donors. Raw reads were error-corrected and collapsed into unique sequences by a nearest-neighbor algorithm in which closely related sequences were merged to remove PCR and sequencing errors. Alignment of CDR3 sequences to IMGT reference sequences was used to assign V, D and J gene segments. For a sequence to be retained, at least a six-nucleotide match to both a V gene segment and a J gene segment was required. A rearrangement was called productive if the CDR3 had no stop codons and remained in frame with V and J, and every other rearrangement was called non-productive. Following IMGT convention, CDR3 was defined as the stretch from the second conserved V-encoded cysteine to the conserved J-encoded phenylalanine. The earlier analysis of about 500 of the donors excluded sequences that lacked an unambiguous match to a single V gene segment. An earlier analysis of approximately 590 of the donors called V segments functional above 56.7% productive rearrangements and segregating when the between-donor standard deviation exceeded 5%. To diagnose cytomegalovirus status from the catalog of TCR beta chain sequences, a statistical classification framework was built. A later analysis assigned V and J genes by comparing TCR nucleotide sequences with IMGT/GENE-DB human TR gene sequences. The TCRdist pipeline was used in a later analysis to assign CDR3 sequences and most-parsimonious VDJ recombination scenarios. In a later analysis, each TCR beta chain was defined by its CDR3 amino acid sequence together with its V-gene family, and reads lacking a unique V-gene family were excluded. To address suspected cross-contamination and a sequencing artifact, a later analysis removed 592 highly shared, low-generation-probability nucleotide sequences. A later analysis calculated a clonal expansion index for each public chain from normalized within-repertoire ranks of inferred template counts. In a later analysis, generation probabilities were computed using a VDJ recombination model fitted to out-of-frame rearrangements, and the results were checked against IGoR. A later analysis scored TCR-TCR, TCR-HLA and TCR-CMV co-occurrence with hypergeometric tests, applying a repertoire-size bias correction to TCR pairs. False discovery rates were estimated in a later analysis by permuting HLA or CMV assignments 20 times. A later analysis grouped co-occurring TCRs with DBSCAN, adding TCRdist sequence similarity when clustering within HLA-allele-positive subsets. Repertoires with fewer than 30,000 or more than 120,000 public chains, plus five repertoires with anomalous nucleotide sharing, were excluded from co-occurrence clustering. TCRdb mirrors the immuneACCESS table, restricted to in-frame sequences. Some clones are absent from its copies; in checked studies, under half trace to an unresolved V gene, and the reason for the others is unknown. V, J and clone size are those of that table, while D and trimming were read from the DNA. This sample has more than 60,000 clones in its table, and 60% to 85% of those were observed once. More than 3% of the sample lies in the top ten.

The cohort consisted of 666 healthy bone marrow donors. At the time of sampling, all cohort members were nominally healthy, though unrecorded immune exposures were likely present. The donor tested CMV seronegative, placing the donor among the roughly 340 seronegative members of the cohort. A peripheral blood sample was collected from each donor, and TCR beta sequencing was performed on peripheral blood mononuclear cells. The Qiagen DNeasy Blood Extraction Kit was used to extract genomic DNA from the blood cell samples. The CDR3 contains 16 residues, cysteine and phenylalanine counted. Of the read, only the CDR3 DNA is kept; its 48 bases are in frame from base 1. From a lookup of the germline V gene, CDR1 and CDR2 are SGHTA and FQGTGA. Trimming at the junction amounts to 4 bases on V and 0 bases on J, and the germline ends lie 12 bases apart. This sample is part of a study of cytomegalovirus exposure and HLA in healthy donors (dated by TCRdb to 2015 to 2018). Context from the whole study: An earlier analysis of some 550 of the donors reported more than 250 Gb of sequence data and around 110 million unique TCR beta sequences from 150 million to 200 million T cells. Every discovery cohort repertoire had been produced on one sequencing platform. An earlier analysis of nearly 600 of the donors applied high-throughput TCR beta sequencing to assess whether each TCR beta V gene segment acted as functional or pseudogenic. Both class I and class II loci were covered by HLA typing, at four-digit resolution. Of the roughly 400 genotyped donors, around 81% fell in the genetic ancestry cluster associated with self-reported Caucasian donors. On average, 235,054 unique TCR beta nucleotide sequences were sequenced per donor among several hundred genotyped donors of the cohort, with 15% to 20% of those sequences being non-productive. Roughly five DR-DQ haplotypes were handled as single units for association and clustering, since linkage in the cohort was strong. In a later analysis, previously published TCR beta repertoires from about 640 donors were re-analyzed and high-resolution HLA genotyping was added so that TCR occurrence patterns could be studied. High-throughput TCR immunosequencing, statistical association of individual TCRs with disease status, and machine learning were combined to predict cytomegalovirus infection status. The number of typed donors differed by locus: about 629-640 for A, B, C, DRB1 and DQB1; 522 for DQA1; 600 to 610 for DPA1; and around 490 for DPB1. The study used immunosequencing to profile the T cell repertoires of approximately 630 subjects and linked those repertoires to cytomegalovirus serostatus. The study was designed to test whether signatures of past pathogen exposure could be identified by cataloging public T cell receptors. Alongside the repertoire data, information on donor age, sex, ethnicity and CMV serostatus was compiled. An early release that covered approximately 600 HLA-typed donors contained about 300 gigabases of sequencing data and tens of millions of unique TCR sequences. In addition to the first cohort of around 670 subjects, a separate validation cohort of around 110 different subjects was used. Rather than drawing on any new phenotypic data, the later analysis identified candidate immune exposures from TCR beta sequences and the way those sequences occurred across donors. Genome-wide SNP genotypes for about 65% of the roughly 700 donors were used in a later genetic analysis, which treated that subset as a discovery cohort.

What the authors observed across the whole study: The authors suggested that the approach could potentially be generalized to other disease states and immunological phenotypes. A later analysis reported that several top co-occurrence clusters appeared linked to parvovirus B19, influenza, CMV and Epstein-Barr virus. Because counts were too low, fewer than 20 rarely observed V segments, including chromosome 9 orphons, were excluded from the earlier analysis of 500 to 700 of the donors. A later analysis found that TCR association rates varied across HLA loci, with DRB1 alleles showing the most associated TCRs and HLA-C alleles the fewest. In the study, around 160 TCR beta chains were listed as associated with cytomegalovirus. In both the original and validation cohorts, the classifier was reported to diagnose cytomegalovirus status with high specificity and sensitivity. In a later analysis, HLA-associated TCR beta chains showed more clonal expansion and lower generation probabilities than non-associated chains that were equally common. Some IMGT-functional V segments, including TRBV6-2 and TRBV6-3, could not be distinguished by the 87-base-pair reads and were therefore excluded. The sequencing pipeline was judged likely to have produced a cluster of highly shared sequence variants as a technical artifact. Immune exposure information for the cohort was limited to CMV serostatus. The presence/absence analyses assumed that sequencing depth was roughly uniform across donors, and that assumption may not be true. Linkage disequilibrium might explain the correlated functional status among segregating V segments, but an unknown experimental factor could not be ruled out. Because some donors lacked HLA typing at each locus, the association tests relied only on the typed subset. When HLA alleles, especially DR and DQ, strongly co-occurred, TCR associations were difficult to assign to individual alleles. Most CMV-associated TCR beta chains appeared to be HLA-restricted in a later analysis, and the HLA associations seemed to be driven largely by CMV exposure. In an earlier analysis of 587 of the donors, most TCR beta V segments were observed in productive rearrangements about 87% or about 30% of the time, broadly matching IMGT annotations. A further reported finding was that TCR beta sequences accurately predicted the HLA-A and HLA-B alleles for most subjects in the first cohort. Only TCR beta chains were sequenced in this cohort, and the absence of alpha or paired-chain data limited detectable features. A later analysis associated 15,000 to 20,000 TCR beta sequences with specific HLA alleles at a false discovery rate of 0.05. Most TCR sequences were seen in very few donors, while some public TCRs were found in many individuals. A few of the identified cytomegalovirus-associated TCR beta chains were confirmed in vitro to be specific for cytomegalovirus antigens. According to a later genetic analysis, donors in an Asian-associated ancestry cluster had fewer N-insertions in productive TCRs than the roughly 670-donor mean. An association between a missense DCLRE1C variant and V-gene and J-gene trimming of TCR beta chains was found in a later genetic analysis and replicated in an independent cohort.

This receptor was obtained from a man between 18 and 35 years old in good health and CMV-seronegative. The rearranged segments are TRBV7-3 and TRBJ1-4; the best D guess is TRBD1, with 5 bases matching. Sequencing was carried out using PBMCs. The CDR3 loop reads CASSSVQGATNEKLFF. The sequenced DNA: TGTGCCAGCAGCTCCGTCCAGGGTGCAACTAATGAAAAACTGTTTTTT.